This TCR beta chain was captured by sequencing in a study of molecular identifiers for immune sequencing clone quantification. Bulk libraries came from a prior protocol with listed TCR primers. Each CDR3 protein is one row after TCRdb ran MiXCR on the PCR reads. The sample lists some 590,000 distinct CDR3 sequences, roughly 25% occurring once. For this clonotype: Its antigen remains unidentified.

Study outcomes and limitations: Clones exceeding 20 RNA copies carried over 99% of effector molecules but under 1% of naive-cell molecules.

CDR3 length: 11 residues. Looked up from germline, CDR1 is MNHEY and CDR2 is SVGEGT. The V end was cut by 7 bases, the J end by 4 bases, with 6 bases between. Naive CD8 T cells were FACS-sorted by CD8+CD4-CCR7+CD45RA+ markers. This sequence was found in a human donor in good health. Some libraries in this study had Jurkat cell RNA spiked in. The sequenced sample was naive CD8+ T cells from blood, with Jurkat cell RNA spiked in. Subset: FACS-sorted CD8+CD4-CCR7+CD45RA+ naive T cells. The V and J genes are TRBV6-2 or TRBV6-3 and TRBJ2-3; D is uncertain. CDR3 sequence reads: CASIEADTQYF. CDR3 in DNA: TGTGCCAGCATTGAAGCAGATACGCAGTATTTT.